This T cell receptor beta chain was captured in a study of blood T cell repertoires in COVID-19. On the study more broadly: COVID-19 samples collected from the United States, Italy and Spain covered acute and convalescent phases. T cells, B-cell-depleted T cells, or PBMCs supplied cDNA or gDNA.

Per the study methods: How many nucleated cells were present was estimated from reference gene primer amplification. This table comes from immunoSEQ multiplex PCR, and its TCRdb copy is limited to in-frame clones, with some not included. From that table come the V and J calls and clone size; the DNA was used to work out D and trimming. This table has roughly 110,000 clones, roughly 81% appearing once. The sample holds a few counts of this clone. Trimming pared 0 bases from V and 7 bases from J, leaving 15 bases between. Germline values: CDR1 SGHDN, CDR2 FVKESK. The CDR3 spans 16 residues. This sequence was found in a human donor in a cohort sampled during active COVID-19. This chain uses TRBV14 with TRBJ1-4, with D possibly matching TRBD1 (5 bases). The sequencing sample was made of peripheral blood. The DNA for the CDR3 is TGTGCCAGCAGCCAAGATGCGGCCAGGGTTCGTGAAAAACTGTTTTTT. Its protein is CASSQDAARVREKLFF.